The 22 T cell receptor beta chains below were found in one sample sequenced in a study of CD8+CD57+ T cells in acquired aplastic anemia. TCR beta VDJ and CDR3 profiling used genomic DNA as template. TCRdb ran MiXCR on the reads and lists one entry per CDR3 protein. The profile shows 220,000 or so distinct CDR3 sequences, 50% to 70% of them singletons. Individuals selected for sequencing had exhibited CD8+CD57+ cell expansion on flow cytometry. Sequenced sample: sorted CD4+, CD8+, or CD8+CD57+ T cells (not recorded which) from PBMCs. These receptors all come from a human donor with aplastic anemia.

Worth noting for this clonotype: Germline and junction disagree at one end, which may indicate a read error. The chain links TRBV10-3 to TRBJ2-5; 7 bases align to TRBD2. This CDR3 is 13 amino acids long. Germline lookup yields CDR1 ENHRY and CDR2 SYGVKD. In nucleotides, the CDR3 is TGTGCCATCAGTGGTACTAGCGAGGAGACCCAGCACTTC. Its translation is CAISGTSEETQHF.

Turning to this clonotype: One end of the junction varies from germline; a read error may be responsible. The chain is built from TRBV5-6 and TRBJ2-1, with D perhaps TRBD2 (7 bases). CDR3 length: 15 residues. The germline CDR1 and CDR2 sequences are SGHDT and YYEEEE. CDR3 DNA sequence: TGTGCCAGCAGCGGATTACAGGGACTATACAATGACCAGTTCTTC. Its protein is CASSGLQGLYNDQFF.

The rearrangement links TRBV4-1 to TRBJ2-2; D perhaps matches TRBD2 (5 bases). The CDR3 sequence is 17 residues long. Trimming took off 3 bases at V and 4 bases at J, with 18 bases between the two ends. CDR1 and CDR2 from the germline V gene are MGHRA and YSYEKL. CDR3 protein: CASSHQERSRGTGELFF. In nucleotides, the CDR3 is TGCGCCAGCAGCCACCAGGAGCGGAGTCGTGGCACCGGGGAGCTGTTTTTT.

The V gene is TRBV6-5, the J gene TRBJ2-7; TRBD2 matches at 7 bases. CDR1 is MNHEY, CDR2 SVGAGI, per germline. J was trimmed by 9 bases and V by 8 bases; bases with no gene match: 19. CDR3 size: 15 residues. This CDR3 reads CASSVDGGSGQGQYF. The CDR3 coding sequence is TGTGCCAGCTCTGTTGACGGCGGGAGTGGGCAGGGGCAGTACTTC.

This clonotype was recorded a few times. J is TRBJ1-5 and V is TRBV15; a possible D gene is TRBD1 (6 bases). Trimming took off 0 bases at V and 3 bases at J, with 9 bases between the two ends. Per germline, CDR1 LNHNV and CDR2 YYDKDF (reference sequence). The CDR3 length is 15 residues. The CDR3 nucleotides read TGTGCCACCAGCAGAGATCAGGGGATCAATCAGCCCCAGCATTTT. Translation: CATSRDQGINQPQHF.

The chain employs TRBV2 and TRBJ1-2; the D is unclear. Deletions cut 6 bases from V and 6 bases from J, with 14 bases between. CDR3 length: 13 amino acids. CDR1 SNHLY and CDR2 FYNNEI come from the germline V gene. CDR3 in DNA: TGTGCCAGCAGGTTAATTCAGACCAATGGCTACACCTTC. Translating it yields CASRLIQTNGYTF.

In this sample, this clonotype turned up once. The rearrangement links TRBV20-1 to TRBJ2-5; 7 positions agree with TRBD2. CDR3 length equals 15 residues. J was trimmed by 5 bases and V by 0 bases; bases with no gene match: 9. Germline loops: CDR1 DFQATT, CDR2 SNEGSKA (reference sequence). The CDR3 coding sequence is TGCAGTGCTAGAGATCGGCCTATCGGGGGGGAGACCCAGTACTTC. Its protein product is CSARDRPIGGETQYF.

To note about this clonotype: A read error may account for a junction end that differs from germline. The chain joins TRBV2 to TRBJ2-1; D is uncertain. CDR3 length: 12 residues. Germline CDR1 reads SNHLY; CDR2 reads FYNNEI. The CDR3 spells CASSERGNEPFF. The CDR3 DNA follows: TGTGCCAGCAGTGAACGAGGCAATGAGCCGTTCTTC.

The rearrangement joins TRBV7-2 to TRBJ2-1, with D tentatively TRBD2 (6 bases). CDR3 size: 14 residues. The germline V gene encodes CDR1 SGHTA and CDR2 FQGNSA. V lost 2 bases and J 10 bases, leaving 15 bases between the germline ends. In DNA form, the CDR3 reads TGTGCCAGCAGCTTATTCCGGGAGCAAGGGGAGCAGTTCTTC. Translated, it gives CASSLFREQGEQFF.

V and J are TRBV5-1 and TRBJ2-1, with 13 positions matching TRBD2. This CDR3 has 15 amino acids. V dropped 3 bases and J dropped 6; count of bases not matched to a gene: 3. Germline V gene lookup returns CDR1 SGHRS and CDR2 YFSETQ. CDR3: CASSWTSGSINEQFF. The CDR3 DNA reads TGCGCCAGCAGCTGGACTAGCGGGAGTATCAATGAGCAGTTCTTC.

This chain joins TRBV9 and TRBJ2-5, with a tentative D call TRBD2 (6 bases). Germline V gene data show CDR1 as SGDLS and CDR2 as YYNGEE. Trimming cost V 3 bases and J 5 bases, with 14 bases left between them. The CDR3 spans 14 residues. The chain's CDR3 is CASSATGTWETQYF. CDR3 nucleotides: TGTGCCAGCAGCGCCACCGGGACTTGGGAGACCCAGTACTTC.

The chain carries TRBV24-1 and TRBJ2-4, with 13 bases identical to TRBD2. The CDR3 has 24 residues. Germline values: CDR1 KGHDR, CDR2 SFDVKD. V lost 10 bases, J lost 0 bases, and 29 bases stayed unmatched. This chain's CDR3 is CATPVIWPGTSGEARAIAKNIQYF. CDR3 in DNA: TGTGCCACTCCCGTGATTTGGCCAGGGACTAGCGGGGAGGCTAGGGCGATAGCCAAAAACATTCAGTACTTC.

The chain couples TRBV2 to TRBJ2-5, with D perhaps matching TRBD2 (5 bases). Germline values: CDR1 SNHLY, CDR2 FYNNEI. The V end lost 5 bases, the J end lost 4 bases, and 11 bases lay between the germline ends. The CDR3 has 13 residues. The CDR3 here is CASSSSLGETQYF. The DNA of the CDR3 is TGTGCCAGCAGTAGTTCACTAGGAGAGACCCAGTACTTC.

V gene TRBV2 combines with J gene TRBJ2-3; 12 bases match TRBD2. The CDR3 has 16 amino acids. Trimming cost V 4 bases and J 5 bases; bases outside gene matches: 7. CDR1 and CDR2 (germline): SNHLY, FYNNEI. CDR3 nucleotide sequence: TGTGCCAGCAGTGTGAGGACTAGCGGGGTTTTAGATACGCAGTATTTT. Its translation: CASSVRTSGVLDTQYF.

The V call is TRBV20-1, the J call TRBJ2-3; maybe TRBD1 (5 bases). Germline loops: CDR1 DFQATT, CDR2 SNEGSKA (reference sequence). Between the trimmed V and J ends, which lost 7 bases and 0 bases, there was a span of 11 bases. This CDR3 is built from 13 residues. The chain's CDR3 is CSGLGASTDTQYF. For the CDR3, the DNA is TGCAGTGGGTTAGGGGCCAGCACAGATACGCAGTATTTT.

This clonotype appeared a few times. This chain uses TRBV29-1 with TRBJ1-3, with no clear D. Trimming left V 3 bases short and J 2 bases short, with 8 bases between. The CDR3 length is 13 residues. The V gene's germline CDR1 is SQVTM and CDR2 ANQGSEA. CDR3 sequence (DNA): TGCAGCGTTGAGTCCGGGCCTGGAAACACCATATATTTT. Translation: CSVESGPGNTIYF.

This clonotype has just a few counts. The chain recombines TRBV7-3 with TRBJ2-1; TRBD2 aligns across 7 bases. The germline gives CDR1 SGHTA, CDR2 FQGTGA. This CDR3 spans 12 amino acids. Losses at the gene ends were 3 bases for V and 7 bases for J; bases not matched to a gene: 0. In DNA form, the CDR3 reads TGTGCCAGCAGCTTTAGCGGGAATGAGCAGTTCTTC. It yields the protein CASSFSGNEQFF.

This clonotype has a handful of counts. The V gene is TRBV24-1, the J gene TRBJ2-7; possibly TRBD2 for D (6 bases). V lost 3 bases to trimming and J lost 10 bases, with 18 bases between them. CDR1 is KGHDR, CDR2 SFDVKD, per germline. This CDR3 has 14 amino acids. The CDR3 bases are TGTGCCACCAGTGATCCCCCCGGCGGGGCTCGACAGTACTTC. Translated, it gives CATSDPPGGARQYF.

The rearrangement joins TRBV20-1 to TRBJ2-3, with D perhaps matching TRBD2 (6 bases). The CDR3 contains 15 residues. The germline CDR1 and CDR2 sequences are DFQATT and SNEGSKA (reference sequence). With 3 bases removed from V and 2 bases from J, the gap between germline ends came to 15 bases. The chain's CDR3 is CSASGEGGDTDTQYF. The CDR3 DNA reads as TGCAGTGCTAGTGGAGAGGGAGGCGACACAGATACGCAGTATTTT.

This rearrangement joins TRBV20-1 to TRBJ2-7, with no clear D. The CDR3 spans 14 residues. CDR1 and CDR2 from the germline V gene are DFQATT and SNEGSKA (reference sequence). Trimming cost V 4 bases and J 0 bases, with 13 bases left between them. CDR3 amino acids: CSAKRYGDSYEQYF. The CDR3 bases are TGCAGTGCTAAGAGGTACGGTGACTCCTACGAGCAGTACTTC.

The genes are TRBV7-9 and TRBJ2-3, with no clear D. Germline V CDR1 and CDR2: SEHNR, FQNEAQ (reference sequence). CDR3 length: 14 residues. The germline V and J ends were trimmed by 2 bases and 2 bases, with 8 bases remaining between them. The CDR3 nucleotides read TGTGCCAGCAGCTTAACCCTTTCCACAGATACGCAGTATTTT. As protein: CASSLTLSTDTQYF.

The rearrangement uses TRBV25-1 and TRBJ1-1; D not resolved. The V end was cut by 7 bases, the J end by 5 bases, with 11 bases between. CDR3 length: 12 amino acids. The V gene's germline CDR1 is MGHDK and CDR2 SYGVNS. The CDR3 spells CASTDQGTEAFF. Written as DNA, the CDR3 is TGTGCCAGCACTGACCAAGGGACTGAAGCTTTCTTT.